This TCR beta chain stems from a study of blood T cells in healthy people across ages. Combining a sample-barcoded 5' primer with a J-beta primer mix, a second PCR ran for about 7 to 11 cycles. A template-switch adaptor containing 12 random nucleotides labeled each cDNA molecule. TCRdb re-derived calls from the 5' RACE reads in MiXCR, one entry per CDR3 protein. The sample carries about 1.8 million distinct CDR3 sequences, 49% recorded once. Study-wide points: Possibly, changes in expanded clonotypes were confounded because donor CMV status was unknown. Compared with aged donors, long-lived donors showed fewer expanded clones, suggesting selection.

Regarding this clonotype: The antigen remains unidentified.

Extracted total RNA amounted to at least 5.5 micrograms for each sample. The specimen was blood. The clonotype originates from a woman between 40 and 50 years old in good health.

The chain's CDR3 is CASSYTSDYNEQFF. DNA of the CDR3: TGTGCCAGCAGTTACACTAGCGACTACAATGAGCAGTTCTTC. This rearrangement joins TRBV6-5 to TRBJ2-1; TRBD2 matches 7 bases. The V gene end was trimmed by 2 bases and the J gene end by 3 bases; junction bases not matched to a gene: 1. The germline V gene has CDR1 MNHEY and CDR2 SVGAGI. This CDR3 comprises 14 residues.